These 26 T cell receptor beta chains originate from one sample sequenced in a study of response to subunit inactivated influenza vaccine. TCRdb independently ran MiXCR on the RT-PCR reads; one entry per CDR3 protein. This repertoire shows roughly 500,000 distinct CDR3 sequences, approximately 24% found once; its top ten account for approximately 2%. Sample: CD4+ T cells sorted from PBMCs, taken 4 to 6 days after vaccination. The receptors come from a man between 45 and 60 years old who received an inactivated influenza vaccine.

The genes are TRBV7-2 and TRBJ1-1, with a weak D call TRBD1 (6 bases). The germline gives CDR1 SGHTA, CDR2 FQGNSA. Deletions cut 1 base from V and 6 bases from J, with 15 bases between. There are 15 residues in the CDR3. The CDR3 reads CASSLGRGIKPEAFF. The CDR3 DNA follows: TGTGCCAGCAGCTTAGGGAGGGGGATTAAGCCTGAAGCTTTCTTT.

At least ten counts were recorded for this clonotype. The chain has TRBV30 and TRBJ2-3; 10 bases align to TRBD2. The CDR3 contains 16 residues. Unmatched junction bases numbered 9, after V lost 2 bases and J lost 4 bases. In germline, CDR1 is GTSNPN, CDR2 SVGIG (reference sequence). CDR3 in amino acids: CAWSIGLAVWADTQYF. DNA of the CDR3: TGTGCCTGGAGTATAGGACTAGCGGTTTGGGCAGATACGCAGTATTTT.

This clonotype was detected only a few times. The rearrangement joins TRBV12-3 or TRBV12-4 to TRBJ1-1, with TRBD1 as a possible D gene (5 bases). CDR3 length: 14 residues. Trimming took off 3 bases at V and 4 bases at J, with 12 bases between the two ends. Here the CDR3 reads CASSLFLGGTEAFF. The CDR3 DNA sequence: TGTGCCAGCAGTTTGTTTCTTGGGGGCACTGAAGCTTTCTTT.

The chain is built from TRBV20-1 and TRBJ2-3; 7 bases map to TRBD2. V was clipped by 1 base and J by 1 base; unmatched bases: 2. CDR1 DFQATT and CDR2 SNEGSKA come from the germline V gene (reference sequence). This CDR3 region has 14 residues. The CDR3: CSARGGGGTDTQYF. The CDR3 coding sequence is TGCAGTGCTAGAGGTGGGGGGGGCACAGATACGCAGTATTTT.

This clonotype was observed a handful of times. The germline gene is not matched at one end of the junction; a read error may be the cause. This chain links TRBV7-2 with TRBJ2-5; possibly TRBD2 for D (5 bases). The CDR3 is made up of 15 amino acids. The V gene's germline CDR1 is SGHTA and CDR2 FQGNSA. CDR3 sequence (DNA): TGTGCCAGCAGCCTCCGGGGAGCCAGACAAGGGACCCAGTACTTC. Its translation is CASSLRGARQGTQYF.

This rearrangement joins TRBV7-9 to TRBJ2-3; 9 bases fit TRBD2. CDR3 length: 16 amino acids. V shed 2 bases, J shed 6 bases, and the junction held 9 bases outside the gene matches. The germline V gene has CDR1 SEHNR and CDR2 FQNEAQ (reference sequence). The CDR3 sequence: CASSLRRREGRDTQYF. The CDR3 nucleotides are TGTGCCAGCAGCTTACGGCGGCGGGAGGGCCGGGATACGCAGTATTTT.

V gene TRBV11-1 combines with J gene TRBJ2-2; TRBD1 is a possible D gene (5 bases). The CDR3 length is 15 residues. V shed 5 bases and J shed 6 bases, with 16 bases lying between them. Germline V CDR1 and CDR2: SGHAT, FQDESV (reference sequence). CDR3 bases: TGTGCCAGCAGCGCCCAAGGGTCCAGGGCCGGGGAGCTGTTTTTT. Translating gives CASSAQGSRAGELFF.

The rearrangement uses TRBV7-9 and TRBJ2-2; D unclear. This CDR3 comprises 14 residues. Trimming shortened V by 5 bases and J by 1 base, and 8 bases separated the two germline ends. CDR1 SEHNR and CDR2 FQNEAQ come from the germline V gene (reference sequence). The CDR3 here is CASSALRNTGELFF. As DNA, the CDR3 is TGTGCCAGCAGCGCTCTTAGGAACACCGGGGAGCTGTTTTTT.

This clonotype was picked up a small number of times. The gene calls are TRBV12-3 or TRBV12-4 and TRBJ1-5, with no clear D. The CDR3 covers 12 residues. V gave up 1 base and J gave up 6 bases, with 4 bases separating them. The CDR3 spells CASSLEPQPQHF. For the CDR3, the DNA is TGTGCCAGCAGTTTAGAACCTCAGCCCCAGCATTTT.

The rearrangement links TRBV20-1 to TRBJ1-2, with 7 bases lining up with TRBD1. The ends lost 4 bases at V and 4 bases at J; junction bases unmatched: 18. CDR1 is DFQATT and CDR2 is SNEGSKA in the germline V gene (reference sequence). The CDR3 totals 17 residues. CDR3 sequence: CSAIDPGGMGLVYGYTF. Written as DNA, the CDR3 is TGCAGTGCTATCGACCCAGGGGGAATGGGGCTTGTCTATGGCTACACCTTC.

The J gene is TRBJ2-2, the V gene TRBV20-1, with D possibly called TRBD1 or TRBD2 (5 bases each). Germline CDR1 DFQATT, CDR2 SNEGSKA (reference sequence). The ends were cut back, 0 bases at V and 6 bases at J, with 11 bases in the middle. The CDR3 consists of 14 residues. Here the CDR3 DNA reads TGCAGTGCTAGAGATGCAGGGACGGCCGGGGAGCTGTTTTTT. Translated: CSARDAGTAGELFF.

The chain joins TRBV29-1 to TRBJ1-2; perhaps TRBD1 as D (5 bases). CDR1 and CDR2 (germline): SQVTM, ANQGSEA. V was clipped by 3 bases and J by 0 bases, with 11 bases between them. This CDR3 comprises 14 residues. Here the CDR3 reads CSVDYRGANYGYTF. CDR3 DNA sequence: TGCAGCGTTGATTATCGAGGGGCTAACTATGGCTACACCTTC. Filled out from reference TRBV29-1 and TRBJ1-2, the complete variable domain reads SAVISQKPSRDICQRGTSLTIQCQVDSQVTMMFWYRQQPGQSLTLIATANQGSEATYESGFVIDKFPISRPNLTFSTLTVSNMSPEDSSIYLCSVDYRGANYGYTFGSGTRLTVV.

This clonotype was counted only a few times. The rearrangement uses TRBV5-1 and TRBJ2-1; weak D call: TRBD2 (6 bases). The CDR3 totals 15 residues. The V gene lost 3 bases and the J gene lost 0 bases, with 10 bases spanning the gap. Germline lookup yields CDR1 SGHRS and CDR2 YFSETQ. The CDR3 here is CASSWGRSSYNEQFF. DNA of the CDR3: TGCGCCAGCAGCTGGGGGAGGAGCTCCTACAATGAGCAGTTCTTC. The full variable domain, rest sourced from reference TRBV5-1 and TRBJ2-1, is KAGVTQTPRYLIKTRGQQVTLSCSPISGHRSVSWYQQTPGQGLQFLFEYFSETQRNKGNFPGRFSGRQFSNSRSEMNVSTLELGDSALYLCASSWGRSSYNEQFFGPGTRLTVL.

The CDR3 coding sequence is TGCAGTGCTTCCGGGACGGCATCACCCCTCCACTTT. This translates into CSASGTASPLHF. The J gene is TRBJ1-6, the V gene TRBV20-1, with D perhaps matching TRBD1 (5 bases). The CDR3 contains 12 residues. V was clipped by 5 bases and J by 10 bases, with 12 bases between them. Germline V lookup: CDR1 DFQATT, CDR2 SNEGSKA (reference sequence).

The table lists this clonotype with a few counts. The rearrangement links TRBV5-1 to TRBJ2-3, with 8 nucleotides matching TRBD1. Germline CDR1 reads SGHRS; CDR2 reads YFSETQ. V was clipped by 3 bases and J by 1 base; unmatched bases: 4. The CDR3 has 15 amino acids. The CDR3 DNA reads as TGCGCCAGCAGCTCGACAGGGGAAGGCACAGATACGCAGTATTTT. Translated: CASSSTGEGTDTQYF.

The V call is TRBV6-5, the J call TRBJ2-1, with TRBD2 matching over 13 bases. V lost 2 bases to trimming and J lost 8 bases; unmatched junction nucleotides: 3. Per germline, CDR1 MNHEY and CDR2 SVGAGI. The CDR3 extends over 15 amino acids. CDR3: CASSYRTSGSDEQFF. The CDR3, as DNA: TGTGCCAGCAGTTACAGGACTAGCGGGAGCGATGAGCAGTTCTTC.

This clonotype was counted only a few times. The V and J genes are TRBV12-3 or TRBV12-4 and TRBJ2-7; D not resolved. Deletions cut 2 bases from V and 4 bases from J, with 21 bases between. The CDR3 has 17 residues. This CDR3 reads CASSLIQWVGSRYEQYF. The CDR3 DNA reads as TGTGCCAGCAGTTTAATCCAGTGGGTTGGTTCGCGTTACGAGCAGTACTTC.

The chain combines TRBV3-1 with TRBJ2-7; the D gene is possibly TRBD1 (6 bases). Germline CDR1 reads LGHDT; CDR2 reads YNNKEL (reference sequence). The CDR3 loop spans 13 amino acids. V dropped 4 bases and J dropped 2 bases, with 9 bases sitting between them. The DNA for the CDR3 is TGTGCCAGCAGCCGGACAGATGCCTACGAGCAGTACTTC. Amino acid sequence: CASSRTDAYEQYF.

This clonotype was picked up a small number of times. This may arise from a read error, as a much more abundant clone is one base away. The rearrangement links TRBV6-1 to TRBJ2-7; 7 bases fit TRBD2. The CDR3 runs to 16 residues. CDR1 and CDR2 (germline): MNHNS, SASEGT. The junction had 17 bases not matched to a gene; V was cut back by 5 bases and J by 7 bases. The CDR3 sequence: CASSSGLGRVMKEQYF. CDR3 DNA: TGTGCCAGCAGTAGCGGACTAGGGCGGGTTATGAAGGAGCAGTACTTC.

At least ten counts were recorded for this clonotype. V gene TRBV4-3 combines with J gene TRBJ1-3; no clear D gene. V gave up 3 bases and J gave up 0 bases, with 12 bases separating them. The CDR3 sequence is 16 residues long. CDR1 is LGHNA, CDR2 YSLEER, per germline. The CDR3 here is CASSHGGTASGNTIYF. The CDR3 DNA is TGCGCCAGCAGCCACGGTGGCACAGCCTCTGGAAACACCATATATTTT.

In its sample, this clonotype was seen a few times. The genes are TRBV25-1 and TRBJ1-5; D may be TRBD1 (5 bases). Germline V lookup: CDR1 MGHDK, CDR2 SYGVNS. V lost 1 base to trimming and J lost 3 bases, with 10 bases between them. The CDR3 extends over 15 amino acids. The CDR3 loop reads CASSESGVDNQPQHF. The DNA of the CDR3 is TGTGCCAGCAGTGAATCGGGGGTGGACAATCAGCCCCAGCATTTT.

This clonotype was recorded a few times. The chain carries TRBV11-2 and TRBJ2-1; 10 positions match TRBD2. The J segment lost 6 bases and the V segment lost 5 bases, leaving 4 bases of the junction unmatched. The length of the CDR3 is 14 residues. Germline CDR1 SGHAT, CDR2 FQNNGV. CDR3 DNA: TGTGCCAGCAGCCCCAGCGGGAGGGTCAATGAGCAGTTCTTC. Translation gives CASSPSGRVNEQFF.

V and J are TRBV9 and TRBJ1-6; a possible D gene is TRBD1 (6 bases). Germline values: CDR1 SGDLS, CDR2 YYNGEE. CDR3 length equals 16 residues. V dropped 0 bases and J dropped 9 bases, with 16 bases sitting between them. The CDR3 DNA reads as TGTGCCAGCAGCGTAGCCGGGACACGAGTGGGTTCACCCCTCCACTTT. This gives the protein CASSVAGTRVGSPLHF.

This clonotype was observed a few times. The chain uses TRBV7-2 and TRBJ2-7; D is possibly TRBD1 (6 bases). There are 13 residues in the CDR3. Germline V gene lookup returns CDR1 SGHTA and CDR2 FQGNSA. The V end lost 4 bases, the J end lost 3 bases, and 10 bases lay between the germline ends. In DNA, the CDR3 is TGTGCCAGCAGCTATCAACAGGGCTACGAGCAGTACTTC. It is translated as CASSYQQGYEQYF.

V and J are TRBV7-8 and TRBJ2-5, with D tentatively TRBD1 (6 bases). Looked up from germline, CDR1 is SGHVS and CDR2 is FQNEAQ. V lost 7 bases, J lost 1 base, and 16 bases lay in between. This CDR3 is built from 15 residues. The CDR3 sequence: CASTQGRGRQETQYF. The CDR3 coding sequence is TGTGCCAGCACCCAAGGCAGGGGACGCCAAGAGACCCAGTACTTC.

In this sample, this clonotype turned up a few times. The chain couples TRBV11-2 to TRBJ1-3; the D is unclear. The CDR3 sequence is 14 residues long. CDR1 SGHAT and CDR2 FQNNGV come from the germline V gene. Trimming removed 2 bases from V and 0 bases from J, with 5 bases in between. The CDR3 region is CASSLQLSGNTIYF. The CDR3 DNA sequence: TGTGCCAGCAGCTTACAACTCTCTGGAAACACCATATATTTT.